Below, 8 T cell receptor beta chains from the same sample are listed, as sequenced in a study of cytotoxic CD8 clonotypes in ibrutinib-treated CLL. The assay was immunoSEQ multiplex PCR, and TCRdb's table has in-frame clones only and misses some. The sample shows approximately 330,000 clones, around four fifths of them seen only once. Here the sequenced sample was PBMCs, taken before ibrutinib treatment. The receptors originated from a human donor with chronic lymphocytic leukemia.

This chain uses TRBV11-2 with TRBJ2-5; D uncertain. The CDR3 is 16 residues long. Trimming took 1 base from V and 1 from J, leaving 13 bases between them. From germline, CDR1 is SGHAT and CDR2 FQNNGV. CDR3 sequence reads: CASSLVAQSFQETQYF. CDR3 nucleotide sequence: TGTGCCAGCAGCTTAGTGGCTCAATCATTCCAAGAGACCCAGTACTTC. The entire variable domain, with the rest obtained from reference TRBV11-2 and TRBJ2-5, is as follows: EAGVAQSPRYKIIEKRQSVAFWCNPISGHATLYWYQQILGQGPKLLIQFQNNGVVDDSQLPKDRFSAERLKGVDSTLKIQPAKLEDSAVYLCASSLVAQSFQETQYFGPGTRLLVL.

CDR3 loop: CATNPPGGGTDTQYF. For the CDR3, the DNA is TGTGCCACCAACCCCCCTGGGGGCGGCACAGATACGCAGTATTTT. The rearrangement joins TRBV10-3 to TRBJ2-3; TRBD1 might be the D (6 bases). CDR3 length: 15 residues. V was pared by 10 bases and J by 1 base, with 18 bases between. Germline assignment: CDR1 ENHRY and CDR2 SYGVKD.

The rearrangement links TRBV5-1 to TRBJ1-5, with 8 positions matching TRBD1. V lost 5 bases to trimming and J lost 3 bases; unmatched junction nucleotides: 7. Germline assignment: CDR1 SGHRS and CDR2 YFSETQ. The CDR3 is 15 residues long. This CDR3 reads CASSLGTGDNQPQHF. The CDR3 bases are TGCGCCAGCAGTCTGGGGACAGGCGACAATCAGCCCCAGCATTTT.

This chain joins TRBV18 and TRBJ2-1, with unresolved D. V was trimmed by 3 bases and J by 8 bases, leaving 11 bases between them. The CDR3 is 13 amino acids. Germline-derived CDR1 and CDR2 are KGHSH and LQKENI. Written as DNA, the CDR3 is TGTGCCAGCTCACCTTACTTAGCCGATGAGCAGTTCTTC. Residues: CASSPYLADEQFF.

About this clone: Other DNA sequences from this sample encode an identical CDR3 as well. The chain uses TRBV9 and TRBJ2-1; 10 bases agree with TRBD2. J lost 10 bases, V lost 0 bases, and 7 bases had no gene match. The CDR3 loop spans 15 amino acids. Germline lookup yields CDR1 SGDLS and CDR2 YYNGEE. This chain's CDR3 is CASSVELAGVGEQFF. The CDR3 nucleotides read TGTGCCAGCAGCGTAGAGCTAGCGGGAGTCGGGGAGCAGTTCTTC.

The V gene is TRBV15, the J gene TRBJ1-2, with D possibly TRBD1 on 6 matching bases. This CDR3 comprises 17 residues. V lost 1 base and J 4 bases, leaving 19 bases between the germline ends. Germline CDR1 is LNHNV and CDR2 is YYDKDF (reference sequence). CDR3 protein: CATSRASGAKGVYGYTF. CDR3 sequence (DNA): TGTGCCACCAGCAGAGCCTCGGGGGCTAAGGGGGTCTATGGCTACACCTTC.

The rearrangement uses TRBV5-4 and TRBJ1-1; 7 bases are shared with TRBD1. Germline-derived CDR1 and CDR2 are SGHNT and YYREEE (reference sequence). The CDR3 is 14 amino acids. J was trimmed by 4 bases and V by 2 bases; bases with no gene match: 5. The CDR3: CASSLLQGTTEAFF. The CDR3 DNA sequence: TGTGCCAGCAGCTTATTACAGGGGACCACTGAAGCTTTCTTT.

Here the CDR3 DNA reads TGTGCCAGCAGTGAGGCAGGGGGTGACTATGGCTACACCTTC. Translation gives CASSEAGGDYGYTF. The J gene is TRBJ1-2, the V gene TRBV6-1; 7 bases are a match to TRBD1. The V segment lost 3 bases and the J segment 3 bases; nucleotides outside the gene matches: 4. Looked up from germline, CDR1 is MNHNS and CDR2 is SASEGT. The CDR3 covers 14 residues.